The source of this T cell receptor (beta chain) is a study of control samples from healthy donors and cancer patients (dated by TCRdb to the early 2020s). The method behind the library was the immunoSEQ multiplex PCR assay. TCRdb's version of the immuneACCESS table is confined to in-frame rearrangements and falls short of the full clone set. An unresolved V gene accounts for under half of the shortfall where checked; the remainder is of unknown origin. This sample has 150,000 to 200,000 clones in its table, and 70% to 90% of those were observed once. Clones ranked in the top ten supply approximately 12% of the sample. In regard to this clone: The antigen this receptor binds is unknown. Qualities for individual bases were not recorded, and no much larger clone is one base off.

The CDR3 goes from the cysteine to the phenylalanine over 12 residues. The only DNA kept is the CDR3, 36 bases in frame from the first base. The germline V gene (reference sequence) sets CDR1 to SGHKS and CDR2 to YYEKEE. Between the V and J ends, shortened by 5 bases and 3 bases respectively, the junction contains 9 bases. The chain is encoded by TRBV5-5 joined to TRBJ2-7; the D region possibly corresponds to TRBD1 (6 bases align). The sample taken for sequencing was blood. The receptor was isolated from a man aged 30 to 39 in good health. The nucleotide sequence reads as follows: TGTGCCAGCAGTCCGGACAGCTACGAGCAGTACTTC. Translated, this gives CASSPDSYEQYF.